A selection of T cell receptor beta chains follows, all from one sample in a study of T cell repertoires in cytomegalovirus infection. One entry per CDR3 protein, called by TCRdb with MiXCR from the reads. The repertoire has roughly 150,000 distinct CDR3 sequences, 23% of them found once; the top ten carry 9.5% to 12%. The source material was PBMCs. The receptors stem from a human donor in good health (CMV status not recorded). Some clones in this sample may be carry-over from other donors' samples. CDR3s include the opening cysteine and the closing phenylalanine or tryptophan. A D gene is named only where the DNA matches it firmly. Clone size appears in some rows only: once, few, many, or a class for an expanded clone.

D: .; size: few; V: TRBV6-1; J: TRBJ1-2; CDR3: CASLGGGGGSYGYTF; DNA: TGTGCCAGCTTAGGTGGGGGGGGGGGCAGCTATGGCTACACCTTC
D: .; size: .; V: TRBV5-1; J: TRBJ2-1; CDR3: CASSTPRVSYNEQFF; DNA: TGCGCCAGCAGCACCCCCCGGGTCTCCTACAATGAGCAGTTCTTC
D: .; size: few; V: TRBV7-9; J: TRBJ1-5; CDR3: CASSLGGDKPQHF; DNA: TGTGCCAGCAGCTTAGGGGGGGACAAGCCCCAGCATTTT
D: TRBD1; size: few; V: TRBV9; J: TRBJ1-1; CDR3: CASSPHPEQGPPSTEAFF; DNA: TGTGCCAGCAGCCCCCACCCAGAACAGGGGCCCCCGAGCACTGAAGCTTTCTTT
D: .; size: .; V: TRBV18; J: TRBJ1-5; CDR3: CASSPIGSNQPQHF; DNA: TGTGCCAGCTCACCAATAGGGAGCAATCAGCCCCAGCATTTT
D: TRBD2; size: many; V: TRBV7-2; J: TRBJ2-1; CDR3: CASSLFGPSGEGIYNEQFF; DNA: TGTGCCAGCAGCTTATTTGGGCCTAGCGGAGAAGGAATCTACAATGAGCAGTTCTTC
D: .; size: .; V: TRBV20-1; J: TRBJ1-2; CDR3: CSARTATNYGYTF; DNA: TGCAGTGCCAGGACAGCGACTAACTATGGCTACACCTTC
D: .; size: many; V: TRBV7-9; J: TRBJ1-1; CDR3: CASSPAANTEAFF; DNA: TGTGCCAGCAGCCCGGCAGCGAACACTGAAGCTTTCTTT
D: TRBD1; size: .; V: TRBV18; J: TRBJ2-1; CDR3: CASSPARTGGYNEQFF; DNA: TGTGCCAGCTCCCCGGCCCGCACAGGGGGCTACAATGAGCAGTTCTTC
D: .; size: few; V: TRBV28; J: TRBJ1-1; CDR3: CASSPVEGSVTEAFF; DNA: TGTGCCAGCAGTCCCGTGGAGGGAAGTGTCACTGAAGCTTTCTTT
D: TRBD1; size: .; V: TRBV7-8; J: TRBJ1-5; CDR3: CASSQGARDQPQHF; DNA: TGTGCCAGCAGCCAGGGGGCCAGGGATCAGCCCCAGCATTTT
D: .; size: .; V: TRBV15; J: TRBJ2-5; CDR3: CATSTDMYQETQYF; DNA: TGTGCCACCAGCACGGACATGTACCAAGAGACCCAGTACTTC
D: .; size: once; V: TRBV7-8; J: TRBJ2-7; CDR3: CANSFLLGSYEQYF; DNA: TGTGCCAACAGCTTTCTTCTGGGCTCCTACGAGCAGTACTTC
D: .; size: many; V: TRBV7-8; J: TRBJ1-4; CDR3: CASSPRRFSNEKLFF; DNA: TGTGCCAGCAGCCCGAGGAGGTTTTCTAATGAAAAACTGTTTTTT
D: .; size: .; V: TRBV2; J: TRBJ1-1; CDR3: CASRHRELNTEAFF; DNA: TGTGCCAGCAGGCACCGGGAGCTGAACACTGAAGCTTTCTTT
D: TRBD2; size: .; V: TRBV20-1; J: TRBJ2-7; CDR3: CSYLLAGGGREQYF; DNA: TGCAGTTACTTACTAGCGGGAGGAGGACGCGAGCAGTACTTC
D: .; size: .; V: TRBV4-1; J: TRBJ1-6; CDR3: CASSQVPTAGRSPLHF; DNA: TGCGCCAGCAGCCAAGTGCCCACCGCGGGAAGGTCACCCCTCCACTTT
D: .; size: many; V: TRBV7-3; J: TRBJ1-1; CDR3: CASSPKEGQNTEAFF; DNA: TGTGCCAGCAGCCCTAAAGAAGGGCAGAACACTGAAGCTTTCTTT
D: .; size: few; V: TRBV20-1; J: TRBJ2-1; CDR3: CSARDVLTYNEQFF; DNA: TGCAGTGCTAGAGATGTCCTAACTTACAATGAGCAGTTCTTC
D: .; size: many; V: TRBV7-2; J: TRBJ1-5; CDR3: CASSLGSGSDQPQHF; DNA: TGTGCCAGCAGCTTAGGCTCAGGATCCGATCAGCCCCAGCATTTT
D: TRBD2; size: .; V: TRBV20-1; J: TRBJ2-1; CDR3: CSARALAGALEQFF; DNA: TGCAGTGCTAGAGCCCTAGCGGGAGCCCTTGAGCAGTTCTTC
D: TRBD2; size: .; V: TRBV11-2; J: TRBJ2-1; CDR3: CASSSTSGRAGEQFF; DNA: TGTGCCAGCAGCTCGACTAGCGGGAGGGCCGGTGAGCAGTTCTTC
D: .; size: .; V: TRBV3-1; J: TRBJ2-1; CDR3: CASGPLLEQFF; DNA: TGTGCCAGCGGACCTCTTCTTGAGCAGTTCTTC
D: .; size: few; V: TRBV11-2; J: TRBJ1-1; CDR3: CASSRGWTEAFF; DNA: TGTGCCAGCAGCCGTGGTTGGACTGAAGCTTTCTTT
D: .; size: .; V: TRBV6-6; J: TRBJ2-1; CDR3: CASSYLGGGGNEQFF; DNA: TGTGCCAGCAGTTACTTAGGGGGAGGGGGCAATGAGCAGTTCTTC
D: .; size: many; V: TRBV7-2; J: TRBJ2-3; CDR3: CASSLSISGNTDTQYF; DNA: TGTGCCAGCAGCTTAAGCATTAGCGGTAACACAGATACGCAGTATTTT
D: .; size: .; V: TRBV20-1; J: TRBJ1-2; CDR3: CSAREGMNYGYTF; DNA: TGCAGTGCTAGAGAAGGGATGAACTATGGCTACACCTTC
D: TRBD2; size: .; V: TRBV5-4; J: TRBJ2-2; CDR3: CASSFPGLASTGELFF; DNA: TGTGCCAGCAGCTTCCCGGGACTAGCGAGCACCGGGGAGCTGTTTTTT
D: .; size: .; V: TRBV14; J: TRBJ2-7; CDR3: CASSQDLGFYEQYF; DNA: TGTGCCAGCAGCCAAGATTTGGGCTTCTACGAGCAGTACTTC
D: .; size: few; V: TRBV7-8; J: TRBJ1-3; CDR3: CASSPTGNTIYF; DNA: TGTGCCAGCAGCCCAACAGGAAACACCATATATTTT
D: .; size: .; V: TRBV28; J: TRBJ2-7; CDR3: CASSLGGDILDSYEQYF; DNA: TGTGCCAGCAGTTTGGGGGGCGACATTCTCGACTCCTACGAGCAGTACTTC
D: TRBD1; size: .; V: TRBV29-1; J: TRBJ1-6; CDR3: CSVRLGQVDNSPLHF; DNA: TGCAGCGTTCGTCTCGGACAGGTCGATAATTCACCCCTCCACTTT
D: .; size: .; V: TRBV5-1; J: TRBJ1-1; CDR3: CASSAPGGLNTEAFF; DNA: TGCGCCAGCAGCGCCCCCGGGGGACTGAACACTGAAGCTTTCTTT
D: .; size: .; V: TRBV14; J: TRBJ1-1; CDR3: CASSRGGVDTEAFF; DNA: TGTGCCAGCAGCCGAGGGGGGGTAGACACTGAAGCTTTCTTT
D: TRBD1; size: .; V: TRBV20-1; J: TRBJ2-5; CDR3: CSARDQQGMETQYF; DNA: TGCAGTGCTAGGGACCAACAGGGGATGGAGACCCAGTACTTC
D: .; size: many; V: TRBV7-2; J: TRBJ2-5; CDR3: CASSLGRGETQYF; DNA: TGTGCCAGCAGCTTAGGCCGGGGAGAGACCCAGTACTTC
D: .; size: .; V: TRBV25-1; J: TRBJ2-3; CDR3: CASSGPAGVTDTQYF; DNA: TGTGCCAGCAGTGGTCCAGCAGGCGTCACAGATACGCAGTATTTT